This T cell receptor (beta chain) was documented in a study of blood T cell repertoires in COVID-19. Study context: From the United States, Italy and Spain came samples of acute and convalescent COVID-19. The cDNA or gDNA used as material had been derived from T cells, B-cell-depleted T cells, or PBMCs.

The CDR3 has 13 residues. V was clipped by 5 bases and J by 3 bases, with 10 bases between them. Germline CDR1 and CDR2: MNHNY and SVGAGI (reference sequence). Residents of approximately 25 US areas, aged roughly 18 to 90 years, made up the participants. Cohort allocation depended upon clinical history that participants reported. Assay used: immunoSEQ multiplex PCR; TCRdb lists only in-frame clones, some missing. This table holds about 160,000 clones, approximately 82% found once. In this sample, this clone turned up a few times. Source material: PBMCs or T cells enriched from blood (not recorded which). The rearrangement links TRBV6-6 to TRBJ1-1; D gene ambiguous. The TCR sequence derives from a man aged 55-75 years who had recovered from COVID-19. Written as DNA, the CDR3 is TGTGCCAGCAGTCAAAACAGAGACACTGAAGCTTTCTTT. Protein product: CASSQNRDTEAFF.